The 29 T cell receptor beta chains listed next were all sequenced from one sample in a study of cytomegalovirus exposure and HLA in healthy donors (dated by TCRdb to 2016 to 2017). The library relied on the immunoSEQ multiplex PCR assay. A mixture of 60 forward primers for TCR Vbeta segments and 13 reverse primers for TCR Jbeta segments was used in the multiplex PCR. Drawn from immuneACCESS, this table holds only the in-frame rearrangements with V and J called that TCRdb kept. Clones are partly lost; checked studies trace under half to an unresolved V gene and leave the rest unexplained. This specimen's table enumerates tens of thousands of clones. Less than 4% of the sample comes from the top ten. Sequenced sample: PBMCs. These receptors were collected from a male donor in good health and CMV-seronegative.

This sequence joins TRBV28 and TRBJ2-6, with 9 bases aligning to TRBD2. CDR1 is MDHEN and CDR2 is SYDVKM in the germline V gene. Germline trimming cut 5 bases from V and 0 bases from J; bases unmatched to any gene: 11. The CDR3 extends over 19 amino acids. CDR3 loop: CASSPWGLASDSGANVLTF. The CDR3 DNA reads TGTGCCAGCAGTCCCTGGGGACTAGCTTCTGACTCTGGGGCCAACGTCCTGACTTTC.

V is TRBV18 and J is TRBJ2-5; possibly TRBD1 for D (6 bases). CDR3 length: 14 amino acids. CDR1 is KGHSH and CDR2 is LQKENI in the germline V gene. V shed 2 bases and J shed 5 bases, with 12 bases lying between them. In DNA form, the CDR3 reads TGTGCCAGCTCACCAAGTGGGGGCCGGGAGACCCAGTACTTC. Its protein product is CASSPSGGRETQYF.

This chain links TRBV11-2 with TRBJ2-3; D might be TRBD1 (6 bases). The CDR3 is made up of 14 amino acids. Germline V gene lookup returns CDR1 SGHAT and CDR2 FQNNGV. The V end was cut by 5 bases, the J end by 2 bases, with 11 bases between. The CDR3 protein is CASSPGQFTDTQYF. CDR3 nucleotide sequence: TGTGCCAGCAGCCCAGGACAGTTCACAGATACGCAGTATTTT.

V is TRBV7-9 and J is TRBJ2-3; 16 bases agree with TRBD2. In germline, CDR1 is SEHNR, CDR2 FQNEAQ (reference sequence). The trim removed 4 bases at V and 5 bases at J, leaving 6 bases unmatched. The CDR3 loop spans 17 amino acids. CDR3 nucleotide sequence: TGTGCCAGCAGCTCAGGGACTAGCGGGAGGGCCCTAGATACGCAGTATTTT. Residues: CASSSGTSGRALDTQYF.

In DNA form, the CDR3 reads TGCGCCAGCAGCCGACTTGTTTCGGGCGGGGGCACAGATACGCAGTATTTT. Its translation is CASSRLVSGGGTDTQYF. This chain connects TRBV4-1 to TRBJ2-3; TRBD2 might be the D (6 bases). The length of the CDR3 is 17 residues. Germline V gene data show CDR1 as MGHRA and CDR2 as YSYEKL. V was pared by 4 bases and J by 1 base, with 18 bases between.

The CDR3 sequence is CASSDKGHQNTEAFF. CDR3 sequence (DNA): TGTGCCAGCAGTGATAAGGGACACCAGAACACTGAAGCTTTCTTT. V gene TRBV9 combines with J gene TRBJ1-1; possible D gene TRBD1, 6 bases. Germline loops: CDR1 SGDLS, CDR2 YYNGEE. Trimming stripped 5 bases from V and 1 base from J, with 15 bases between. This CDR3 has 15 residues.

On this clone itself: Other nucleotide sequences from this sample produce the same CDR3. DNA for the CDR3: TGTGCCAGCAGTGATATCTCCAGGGTTAGATCACCCCTCCACTTT. Protein: CASSDISRVRSPLHF. This sequence joins TRBV6-1 and TRBJ1-6, with D perhaps matching TRBD1 (5 bases). This CDR3 region has 15 residues. The V end lost 3 bases, the J end lost 10 bases, and 16 bases lay between the germline ends. Germline V gives CDR1 MNHNS, CDR2 SASEGT.

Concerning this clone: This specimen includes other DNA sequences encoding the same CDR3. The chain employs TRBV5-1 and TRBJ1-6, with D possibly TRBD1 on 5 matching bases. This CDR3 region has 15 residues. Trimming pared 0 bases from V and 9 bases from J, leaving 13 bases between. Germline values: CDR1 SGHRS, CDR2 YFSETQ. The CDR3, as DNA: TGCGCCAGCAGCTTGGCGCCAAGGGGTCTTTCACCCCTCCACTTT. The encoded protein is CASSLAPRGLSPLHF.

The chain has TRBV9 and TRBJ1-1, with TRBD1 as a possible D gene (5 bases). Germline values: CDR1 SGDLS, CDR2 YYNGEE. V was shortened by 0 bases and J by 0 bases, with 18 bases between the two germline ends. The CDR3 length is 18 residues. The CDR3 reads CASSVEPQGSFMNTEAFF. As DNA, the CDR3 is TGTGCCAGCAGCGTAGAACCGCAGGGATCCTTCATGAACACTGAAGCTTTCTTT.

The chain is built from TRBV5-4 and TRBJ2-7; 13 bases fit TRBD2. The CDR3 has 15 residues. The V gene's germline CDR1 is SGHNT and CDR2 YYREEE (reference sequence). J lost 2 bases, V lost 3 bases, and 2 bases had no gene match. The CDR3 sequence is CASSSGLAGAYEQYF. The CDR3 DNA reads TGTGCCAGCAGCTCCGGACTAGCGGGAGCCTACGAGCAGTACTTC.

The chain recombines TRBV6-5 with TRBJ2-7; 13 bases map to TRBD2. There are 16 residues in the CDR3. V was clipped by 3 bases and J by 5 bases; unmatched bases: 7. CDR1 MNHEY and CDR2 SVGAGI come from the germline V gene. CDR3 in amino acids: CASSYLRLAGGHEQYF. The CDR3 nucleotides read TGTGCCAGCAGTTATCTCCGACTAGCGGGAGGCCACGAGCAGTACTTC.

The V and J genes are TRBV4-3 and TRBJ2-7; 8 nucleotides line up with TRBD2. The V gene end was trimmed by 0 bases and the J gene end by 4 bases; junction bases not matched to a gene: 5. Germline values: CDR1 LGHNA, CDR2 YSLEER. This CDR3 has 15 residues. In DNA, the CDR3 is TGCGCCAGCAGCCAAGAAGAGGCGGGGGGATACGAGCAGTACTTC. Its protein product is CASSQEEAGGYEQYF.

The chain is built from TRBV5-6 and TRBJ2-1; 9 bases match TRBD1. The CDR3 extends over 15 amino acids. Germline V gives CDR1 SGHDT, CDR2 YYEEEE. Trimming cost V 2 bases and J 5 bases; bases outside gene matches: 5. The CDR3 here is CASSFGQGSDNEQFF. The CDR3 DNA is TGTGCCAGCAGCTTCGGACAGGGGTCCGACAATGAGCAGTTCTTC.

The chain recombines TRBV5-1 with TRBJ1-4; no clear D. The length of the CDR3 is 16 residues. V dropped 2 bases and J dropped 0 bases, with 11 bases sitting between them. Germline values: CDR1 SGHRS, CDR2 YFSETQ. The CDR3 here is CASSFTPGATNEKLFF. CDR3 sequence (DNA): TGCGCCAGCAGCTTCACCCCGGGAGCAACTAATGAAAAACTGTTTTTT.

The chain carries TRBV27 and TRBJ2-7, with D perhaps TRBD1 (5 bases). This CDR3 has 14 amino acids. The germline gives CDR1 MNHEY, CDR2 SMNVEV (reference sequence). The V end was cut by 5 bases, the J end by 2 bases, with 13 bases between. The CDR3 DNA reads TGTGCCAGCAGTCCGCAGGGTCGACCCTACGAGCAGTACTTC. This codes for CASSPQGRPYEQYF.

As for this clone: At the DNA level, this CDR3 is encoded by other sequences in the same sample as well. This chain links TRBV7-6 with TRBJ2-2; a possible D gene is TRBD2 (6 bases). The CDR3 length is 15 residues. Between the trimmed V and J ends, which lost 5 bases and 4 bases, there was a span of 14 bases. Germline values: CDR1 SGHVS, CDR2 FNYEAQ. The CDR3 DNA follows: TGTGCCAGCAGCCCCCGGGGGAAGGGCACCGGGGAGCTGTTTTTT. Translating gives CASSPRGKGTGELFF.

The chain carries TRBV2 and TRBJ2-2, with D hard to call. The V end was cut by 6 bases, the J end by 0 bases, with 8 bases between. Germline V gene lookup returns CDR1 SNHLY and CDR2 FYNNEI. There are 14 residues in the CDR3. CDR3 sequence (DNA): TGTGCCAGCAGGGGTGACTCGAACACCGGGGAGCTGTTTTTT. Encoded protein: CASRGDSNTGELFF. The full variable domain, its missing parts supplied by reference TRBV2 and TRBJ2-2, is EPEVTQTPSHQVTQMGQEVILRCVPISNHLYFYWYRQILGQKVEFLVSFYNNEISEKSEIFDDQFSVERPDGSNFTLKIRSTKLEDSAMYFCASRGDSNTGELFFGEGSRLTVL.

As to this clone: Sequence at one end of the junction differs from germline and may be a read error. The CDR3 sequence: CAGSVRDRGNTEDFF. As DNA, the CDR3 is TGTGCCGGGAGTGTGAGGGACAGGGGAAACACTGAAGATTTCTTT. The rearrangement links TRBV30 to TRBJ1-1, with 10 bases matching TRBD1. Germline CDR1 is GTSNPN and CDR2 is SVGIG (reference sequence). The CDR3 sequence is 15 residues long.

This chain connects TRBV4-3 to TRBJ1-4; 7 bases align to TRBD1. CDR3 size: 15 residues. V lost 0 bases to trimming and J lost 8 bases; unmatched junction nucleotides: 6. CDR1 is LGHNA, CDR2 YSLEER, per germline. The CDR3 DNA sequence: TGCGCCAGCAGCCAAGAAGGGGGCCGTCGGGAAAAACTGTTTTTT. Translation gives CASSQEGGRREKLFF.

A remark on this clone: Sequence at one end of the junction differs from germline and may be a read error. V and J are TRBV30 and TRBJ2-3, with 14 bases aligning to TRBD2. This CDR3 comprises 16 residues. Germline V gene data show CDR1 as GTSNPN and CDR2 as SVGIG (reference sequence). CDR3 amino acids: CAWSEGLAGGTDKQYF. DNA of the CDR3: TGTGCCTGGAGTGAAGGACTAGCGGGAGGTACAGATAAGCAGTATTTT.

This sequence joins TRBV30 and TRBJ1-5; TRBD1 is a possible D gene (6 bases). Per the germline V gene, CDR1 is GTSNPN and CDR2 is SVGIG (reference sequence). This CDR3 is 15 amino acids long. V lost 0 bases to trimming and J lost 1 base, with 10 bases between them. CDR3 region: CAWSVGGPSNQPQHF. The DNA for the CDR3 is TGTGCCTGGAGTGTCGGGGGGCCGAGCAATCAGCCCCAGCATTTT.

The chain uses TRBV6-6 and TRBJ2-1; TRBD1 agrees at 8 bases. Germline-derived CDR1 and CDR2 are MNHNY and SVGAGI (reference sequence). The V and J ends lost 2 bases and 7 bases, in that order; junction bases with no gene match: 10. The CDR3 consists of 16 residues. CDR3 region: CASSYAPGTGRNEQFF. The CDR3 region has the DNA TGTGCCAGCAGTTACGCTCCCGGGACAGGCCGAAATGAGCAGTTCTTC.

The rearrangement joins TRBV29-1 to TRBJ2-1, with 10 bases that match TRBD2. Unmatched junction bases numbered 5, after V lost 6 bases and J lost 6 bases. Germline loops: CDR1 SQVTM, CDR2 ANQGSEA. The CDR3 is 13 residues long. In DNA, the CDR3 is TGCAGCGTCCTAGCGGGAGCGGGCAATGAGCAGTTCTTC. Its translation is CSVLAGAGNEQFF.

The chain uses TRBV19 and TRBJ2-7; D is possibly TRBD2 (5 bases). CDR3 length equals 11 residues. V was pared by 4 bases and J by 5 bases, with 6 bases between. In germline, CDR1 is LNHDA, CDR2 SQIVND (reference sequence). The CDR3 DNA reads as TGTGCCAGTAGTAGAGGGAACGAGCAGTACTTC. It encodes CASSRGNEQYF.

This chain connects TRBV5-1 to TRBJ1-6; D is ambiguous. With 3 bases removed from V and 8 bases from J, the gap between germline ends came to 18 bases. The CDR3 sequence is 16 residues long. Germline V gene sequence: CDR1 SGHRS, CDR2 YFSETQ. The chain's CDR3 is CASSSAGRPADSPLHF. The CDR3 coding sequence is TGCGCCAGCAGCTCCGCCGGGAGGCCCGCCGATTCACCCCTCCACTTT.

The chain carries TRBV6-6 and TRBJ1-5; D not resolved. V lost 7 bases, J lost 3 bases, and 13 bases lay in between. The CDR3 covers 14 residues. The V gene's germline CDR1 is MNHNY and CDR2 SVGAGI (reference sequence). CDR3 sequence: CASTQAQINQPQHF. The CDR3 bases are TGTGCCAGCACCCAGGCGCAGATCAATCAGCCCCAGCATTTT.

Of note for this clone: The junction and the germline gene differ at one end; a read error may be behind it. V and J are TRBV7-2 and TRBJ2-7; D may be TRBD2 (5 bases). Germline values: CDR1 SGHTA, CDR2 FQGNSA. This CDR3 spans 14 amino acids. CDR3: CASSLAWSAAAWYF. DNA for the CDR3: TGTGCCAGCAGCCTAGCTTGGTCAGCCGCGGCGTGGTACTTC.

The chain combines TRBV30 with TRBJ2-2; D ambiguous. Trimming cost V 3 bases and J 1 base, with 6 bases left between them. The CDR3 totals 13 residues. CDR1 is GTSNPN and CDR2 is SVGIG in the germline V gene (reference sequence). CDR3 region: CAWRGRNTGELFF. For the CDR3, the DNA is TGTGCCTGGAGGGGCAGGAACACCGGGGAGCTGTTTTTT. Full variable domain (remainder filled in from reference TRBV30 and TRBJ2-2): SQTIHQWPATLVQPVGSPLSLECTVEGTSNPNLYWYRQAAGRGLQLLFYSVGIGQISSEVPQNLSASRPQDRQFILSSKKLLLSDSGFYLCAWRGRNTGELFFGEGSRLTVL.

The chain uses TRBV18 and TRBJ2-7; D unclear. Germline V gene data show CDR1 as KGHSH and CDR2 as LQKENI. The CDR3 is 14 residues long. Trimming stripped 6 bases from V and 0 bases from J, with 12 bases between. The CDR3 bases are TGTGCCAGCTCTCCGGGTTCCAGCTCCTACGAGCAGTACTTC. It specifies CASSPGSSSYEQYF.